This T cell receptor (beta chain) originates from a study of CD8+CD57+ T cells in acquired aplastic anemia. Study-wide points: No significant difference in CD8+ Simpson's diversity was found between patients and controls. Overlap between patients and controls comprised twenty-nine CD8+ CDR3 sequences.

About this clonotype itself: Its specificity is unknown. At one boundary the junction diverges from the germline segment, which might be a read error.

Profiling of TCR beta VDJ combinations and CDR3 sequences used genomic DNA as template. TCRdb re-called the reads through MiXCR, storing one row per CDR3 protein. Among more than 70,000 distinct CDR3 sequences listed, approximately 70% were seen once. Patients chosen for sequencing had CD8+CD57+ cells that had expanded, as shown by flow cytometry. The cohort consisted entirely of patients having severe acquired aplastic anemia. Germline CDR1 reads ENHRY; CDR2 reads SYGVKD. This CDR3 is built from 13 residues. Material: sorted CD4+, CD8+, or CD8+CD57+ T cells (not recorded which) from PBMCs. The receptor's source is a human donor with aplastic anemia. V usage is TRBV10-3 and J usage is TRBJ1-2; tentative D call: TRBD1 (6 bases). The CDR3 nucleotides are TGTGCCACCACCGGGACACACACCTATGGTTACACCTTC. This codes for CATTGTHTYGYTF.